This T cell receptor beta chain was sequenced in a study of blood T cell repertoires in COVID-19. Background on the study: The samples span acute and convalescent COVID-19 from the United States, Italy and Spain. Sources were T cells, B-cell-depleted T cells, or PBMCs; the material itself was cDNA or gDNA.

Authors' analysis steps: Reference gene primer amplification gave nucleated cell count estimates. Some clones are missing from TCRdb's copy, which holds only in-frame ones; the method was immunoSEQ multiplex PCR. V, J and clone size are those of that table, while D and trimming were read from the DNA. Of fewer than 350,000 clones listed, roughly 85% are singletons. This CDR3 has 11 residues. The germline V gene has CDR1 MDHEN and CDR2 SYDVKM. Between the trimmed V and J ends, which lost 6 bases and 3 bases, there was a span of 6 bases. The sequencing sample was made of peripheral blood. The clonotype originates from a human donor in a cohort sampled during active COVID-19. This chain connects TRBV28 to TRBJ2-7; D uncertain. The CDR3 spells CASSLLYEQYF. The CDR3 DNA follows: TGTGCCAGCAGCCTCCTCTACGAGCAGTACTTC.